A single sample is the source of the 15 T cell receptor beta chains below, sequenced in a study of molecular identifiers for immune sequencing clone quantification. TCRdb recomputed calls from the PCR reads with MiXCR, one row per CDR3 protein. The data hold fewer than 75,000 distinct CDR3 sequences, with around 17% observed a single time. The material sequenced was naive CD8+ T cells from blood, with Jurkat cell RNA spiked in. Subset denoted: FACS-sorted CD8+CD4-CCR7+CD45RA+ naive T cells. The receptors shown here come from a human donor in good health. Some libraries in this study had Jurkat cell RNA spiked in.

This clonotype was seen many times. This rearrangement joins TRBV21-1 to TRBJ2-3; the D segment call TRBD1 is taken from the table without a DNA check. TRBV21-1 is a pseudogene locus. CDR3 size: 16 residues. The CDR3: CASSKRSGATPDTQYF. CDR3 coding DNA: TGTGCCAGCAGCAAAAGATCTGGCGCGACTCCAGATACGCAGTATTTT.

The table lists this clonotype with many counts. The V and J genes are TRBV24-1 and TRBJ2-5; TRBD1 might be the D (5 bases). Trimming pared 5 bases from V and 4 bases from J, leaving 19 bases between. CDR1 is KGHDR and CDR2 is SFDVKD in the germline V gene. This CDR3 spans 16 amino acids. The CDR3 sequence: CATSGTPSRAPETQYF. The CDR3 DNA reads as TGTGCCACCAGTGGTACCCCCTCCAGGGCCCCAGAGACCCAGTACTTC.

This clonotype was observed many times. The chain joins TRBV7-9 to TRBJ2-1; D unresolved. The ends were cut back, 5 bases at V and 6 bases at J, with 14 bases in the middle. The CDR3 totals 14 residues. Germline V gene data show CDR1 as SEHNR and CDR2 as FQNEAQ (reference sequence). The DNA of the CDR3 is TGTGCCAGCAGCGCCCTTCTTACCCCCAATGAGCAGTTCTTC. It codes for CASSALLTPNEQFF.

A word on this clonotype: A much bigger clone sits one base away, suggesting this may be a read error. The DNA of the CDR3 is TGTGTCAGCAGCTACACCCCCCGGGCGGAAGACTACACAGATACGCAGTATTTT. Its protein product is CVSSYTPRAEDYTDTQYF. The chain carries TRBV11-3 and TRBJ2-3; TRBD2 is a possible D gene (5 bases). There are 18 residues in the CDR3. Germline V gene sequence: CDR1 SGHNT, CDR2 YENEEA. Using reference TRBV11-3 and TRBJ2-3 for the parts outside the CDR3, the full variable domain is EAGVVQSPRYKIIEKKQPVAFWCNPISGHNTLYWYLQNLGQGPELLIRYENEEAVDDSQLPKDRFSAERLKGVDSTLKIQPAELGDSAVYLCVSSYTPRAEDYTDTQYFGPGTRLTVL.

This clonotype was seen at least ten times. V usage is TRBV27 and J usage is TRBJ1-2; no clear D. Looked up from germline, CDR1 is MNHEY and CDR2 is SMNVEV (reference sequence). Between the trimmed V and J ends, which lost 7 bases and 4 bases, there was a span of 22 bases. The CDR3 runs 16 residues. CDR3 DNA: TGTGCCAGCACCCCCTATGGCGGCTACTCAGGCTATGGCTACACCTTC. Translation: CASTPYGGYSGYGYTF.

This clonotype was seen many times. The CDR3 DNA sequence: TGCAGTGCTCCGACAGGACGTATTGAAGCTTTCTTT. Translation: CSAPTGRIEAFF. The rearrangement joins TRBV20-1 to TRBJ1-1; possible D gene TRBD1, 6 bases. The V end lost 5 bases, the J end lost 7 bases, and 14 bases lay between the germline ends. The CDR3 sequence is 12 residues long. The germline gives CDR1 DFQATT, CDR2 SNEGSKA (reference sequence).

Concerning this clonotype: A much larger clone is a single base away; this may be a read error. The conserved final phenylalanine or tryptophan is absent from the CDR3, which likely points to a read error. The V call is TRBV7-8, the J call TRBJ2-1, with D hard to call. The CDR3 runs to 13 residues. The V gene lost 5 bases and the J gene lost 8 bases, with 13 bases spanning the gap. Germline-derived CDR1 and CDR2 are SGHVS and FQNEAQ. In DNA form, the CDR3 reads TGTGCCAGCAGCGGGGTCCTCGCGGATGAGCAGTTCCTC. It encodes CASSGVLADEQFL.

The chain is built from TRBV18 and TRBJ2-1; D gene uncertain. Per the germline V gene, CDR1 is KGHSH and CDR2 is LQKENI. Deletions cut 0 bases from V and 1 base from J, with 10 bases between. The CDR3 consists of 16 residues. CDR3 loop: CASSPPVVGSYNEQFF. The CDR3 coding sequence is TGTGCCAGCTCACCACCGGTGGTTGGGTCCTACAATGAGCAGTTCTTC.

The genes are TRBV27 and TRBJ2-7; 16 positions agree with TRBD2. The germline gives CDR1 MNHEY, CDR2 SMNVEV (reference sequence). With 5 bases clipped from V and 5 bases from J, the junction kept 15 bases outside the gene matches. The CDR3 contains 19 residues. Here the CDR3 reads CASSLAGLAGGPDPDEQYF. The CDR3 nucleotides are TGTGCCAGCAGTCTCGCGGGACTAGCGGGAGGGCCGGATCCGGACGAGCAGTACTTC.

This clonotype was observed a handful of times. The chain is built from TRBV20-1 and TRBJ2-1; D may match TRBD1 or TRBD2 (7 bases each). The V end was cut by 6 bases, the J end by 6 bases, with 27 bases between. CDR1 is DFQATT and CDR2 is SNEGSKA in the germline V gene (reference sequence). The CDR3 loop spans 17 amino acids. CDR3 loop: CSAHRRLSGGLSNEQFF. The DNA of the CDR3 is TGCAGTGCCCACCGGCGTTTGTCAGGGGGACTAAGCAATGAGCAGTTCTTC.

In its sample, this clonotype was seen many times. The chain carries TRBV27 and TRBJ1-1; D gene unclear. The ends were cut back, 2 bases at V and 6 bases at J, with 16 bases in the middle. Germline V CDR1 and CDR2: MNHEY, SMNVEV (reference sequence). This CDR3 is 15 amino acids long. CDR3 DNA sequence: TGTGCCAGCAGTTTAGGCGGGTCTATCGGATCTGAAGCTTTCTTT. Translation: CASSLGGSIGSEAFF.

The J gene is TRBJ2-1, the V gene TRBV5-1; a possible D gene is TRBD2 (6 bases). V was clipped by 1 base and J by 11 bases, with 28 bases between them. The CDR3 is 18 residues long. Germline V gene sequence: CDR1 SGHRS, CDR2 YFSETQ. The CDR3 reads CASSLYGSTGVGTNKQFF. The CDR3 DNA reads as TGCGCCAGCAGCTTGTACGGTTCTACGGGAGTCGGTACGAATAAGCAGTTCTTC. The full variable domain, with the rest looked up from reference TRBV5-1 and TRBJ2-1, is KAGVTQTPRYLIKTRGQQVTLSCSPISGHRSVSWYQQTPGQGLQFLFEYFSETQRNKGNFPGRFSGRQFSNSRSEMNVSTLELGDSALYLCASSLYGSTGVGTNKQFFGPGTRLTVL.

This clonotype came up many times. The CDR3 here is CASSVDTLRGNEQFF. Written as DNA, the CDR3 is TGTGCCAGCAGCGTAGACACCCTACGTGGCAATGAGCAGTTCTTC. The chain couples TRBV9 to TRBJ2-1; D gene uncertain. Germline lookup yields CDR1 SGDLS and CDR2 YYNGEE. The V gene lost 0 bases and the J gene lost 6 bases, with 13 bases spanning the gap. The CDR3 covers 15 residues.

About this clonotype: Given a much more abundant clone one base away, this may be a read error. The chain is built from TRBV7-9 and TRBJ1-2; weak D call: TRBD1 (5 bases). The CDR3 is made up of 13 amino acids. Per germline, CDR1 SEHNR and CDR2 FQNEAQ (reference sequence). CDR3 bases: TGTGTCAGCAGCTCCTGGGACGCTTATGGCTACACCTTC. It translates to CVSSSWDAYGYTF.

This clonotype has only a few counts. Being one base from a much bigger clone, this may be a read error. Since no conserved phenylalanine or tryptophan closes the CDR3, a read error is the likely cause. The J gene is TRBJ2-7, the V gene TRBV4-1; possible D gene TRBD2, 6 bases. This CDR3 has 14 residues. The germline V and J ends were trimmed by 2 bases and 7 bases, with 15 bases remaining between them. The germline gives CDR1 MGHRA, CDR2 YSYEKL. The CDR3 DNA reads TGCGCCAGCAGCCAAAGATGGGACTCTAGGGAGCAGTACCTC. It encodes CASSQRWDSREQYL.